The clone carrying this T cell receptor (beta chain) occurred a few times. Time point specified: newly diagnosed GD, antithyroid drugs for less than 3 months. TCR sequences were obtained from RNA taken from PBMCs. CDR3-region Arm-PCR and iRepertoire HTBI primers produced the TCR beta libraries. TCRdb re-analysed the multiplex PCR reads in MiXCR, keeping a single row per CDR3 protein. Here the sample spans approximately 350,000 distinct CDR3 sequences, about an eighth being singletons. The ends were cut back, 8 bases at V and 3 bases at J, with 13 bases in the middle. Per the germline V gene, CDR1 is SNHLY and CDR2 is FYNNEI. The CDR3 has 14 residues. This sample is part of a study of regulatory T cells in long-lasting Graves disease. The data were also submitted as part of a second study, on T cells in Graves' hyperthyroidism and ophthalmopathy.

The sample was peripheral blood mononuclear cells (PBMCs), taken at new diagnosis, from a patient treated with antithyroid drugs. This chain uses TRBV2 with TRBJ2-2; D is tentatively TRBD1 or TRBD2 (5 bases each). The origin of this receptor is a woman between 18 and 29 years old with Graves disease. Here the CDR3 DNA reads TGTGCCAGCGGCCGGGACCGCGACACCGGGGAGCTGTTTTTT. Protein sequence: CASGRDRDTGELFF.